This T cell receptor (beta chain) was retrieved from a study of blood T cell repertoires in COVID-19. The wider study: Italy, Spain and the United States were the sources of the convalescent and acute COVID-19 samples. The cDNA or gDNA used as material had been derived from T cells, B-cell-depleted T cells, or PBMCs.

In Seattle, patients joined the study during active infection and were tracked longitudinally. Per the study methods: Nucleated cell number was recorded as an estimate derived from reference gene primer amplification. Generated by immunoSEQ multiplex PCR, the TCRdb table keeps only in-frame clones and is missing some. V, J and clone size were drawn from that table, and D and trimming were deduced from the DNA. Here the sample spans about 180,000 clones, about 81% being singletons. Germline V gene lookup returns CDR1 SGHAT and CDR2 FQNNGV. This CDR3 region has 15 residues. Trimming took 6 bases from V and 0 from J, leaving 12 bases between them.

The sample consisted of peripheral blood. The chain combines TRBV11-2 with TRBJ2-1; no definite D call. This receptor was taken from a woman of 80 years or more with COVID-19, enrolled during active disease. The CDR3 loop is CASRPTASSYNEQFF. DNA for the CDR3: TGTGCCAGCAGACCGACTGCCAGCTCCTACAATGAGCAGTTCTTC.